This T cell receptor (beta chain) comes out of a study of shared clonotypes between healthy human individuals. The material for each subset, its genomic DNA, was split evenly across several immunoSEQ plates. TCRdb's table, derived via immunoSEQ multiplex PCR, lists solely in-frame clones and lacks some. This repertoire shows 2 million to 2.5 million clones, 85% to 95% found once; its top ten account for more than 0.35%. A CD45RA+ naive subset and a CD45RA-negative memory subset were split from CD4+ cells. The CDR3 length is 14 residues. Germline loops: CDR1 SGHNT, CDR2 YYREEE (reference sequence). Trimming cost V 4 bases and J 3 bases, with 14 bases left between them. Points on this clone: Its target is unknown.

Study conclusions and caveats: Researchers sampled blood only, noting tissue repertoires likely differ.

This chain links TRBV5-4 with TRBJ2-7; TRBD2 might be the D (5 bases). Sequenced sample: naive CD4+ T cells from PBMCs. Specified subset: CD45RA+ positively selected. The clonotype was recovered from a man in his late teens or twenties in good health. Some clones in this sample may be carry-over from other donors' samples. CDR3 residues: CASSPRGGGYEQYF. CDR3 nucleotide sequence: TGTGCCAGCAGCCCACGGGGTGGAGGCTACGAGCAGTACTTC.